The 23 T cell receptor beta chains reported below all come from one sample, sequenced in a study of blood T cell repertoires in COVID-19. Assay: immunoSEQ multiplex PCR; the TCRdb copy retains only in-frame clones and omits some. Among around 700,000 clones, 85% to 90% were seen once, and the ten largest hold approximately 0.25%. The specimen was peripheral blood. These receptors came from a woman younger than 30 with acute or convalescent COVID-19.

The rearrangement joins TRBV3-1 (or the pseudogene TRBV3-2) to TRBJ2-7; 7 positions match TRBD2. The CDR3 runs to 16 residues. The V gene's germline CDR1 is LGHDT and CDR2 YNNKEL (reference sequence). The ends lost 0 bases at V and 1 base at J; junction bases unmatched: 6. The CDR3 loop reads CASSQDWGGLSYEQYF. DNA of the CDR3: TGTGCCAGCAGCCAAGATTGGGGGGGACTATCCTACGAGCAGTACTTC.

The CDR3 protein is CASSQDRNNQPQHF. CDR3 nucleotide sequence: TGTGCCAGCAGCCAAGATCGTAACAATCAGCCCCAGCATTTT. The V and J genes are TRBV3-1 (or the pseudogene TRBV3-2) and TRBJ1-5; D unclear. The germline V and J ends were trimmed by 0 bases and 3 bases, with 6 bases remaining between them. Germline V CDR1 and CDR2: LGHDT, YNNKEL (reference sequence). CDR3 length equals 14 residues.

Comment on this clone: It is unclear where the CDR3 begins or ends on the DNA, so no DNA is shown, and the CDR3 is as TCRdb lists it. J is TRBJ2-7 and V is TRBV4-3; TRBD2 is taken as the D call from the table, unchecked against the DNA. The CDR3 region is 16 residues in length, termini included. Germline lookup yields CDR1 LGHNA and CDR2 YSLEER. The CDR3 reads CASREAYEQYFGEQYF.

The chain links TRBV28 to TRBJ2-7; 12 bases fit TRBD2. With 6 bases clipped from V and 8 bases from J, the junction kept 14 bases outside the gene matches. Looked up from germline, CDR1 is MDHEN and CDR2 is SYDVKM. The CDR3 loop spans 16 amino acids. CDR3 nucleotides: TGTGCCAGCAGACCTCGGACTAGCGGGACCGCCTCCAAGCAGTACTTC. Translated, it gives CASRPRTSGTASKQYF.

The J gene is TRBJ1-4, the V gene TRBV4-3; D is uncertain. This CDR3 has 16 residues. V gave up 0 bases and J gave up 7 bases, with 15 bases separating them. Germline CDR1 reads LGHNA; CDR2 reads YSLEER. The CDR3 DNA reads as TGCGCCAGCAGCCAAGATTTTTCCCCCCCCATTGAAAAACTGTTTTTT. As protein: CASSQDFSPPIEKLFF.

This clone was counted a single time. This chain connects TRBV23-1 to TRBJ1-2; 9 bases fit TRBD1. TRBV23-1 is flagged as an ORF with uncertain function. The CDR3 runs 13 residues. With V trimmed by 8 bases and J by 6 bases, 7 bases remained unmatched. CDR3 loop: CASQGQGRDGYTF. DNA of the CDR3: TGCGCCAGCCAAGGACAGGGGAGAGATGGCTACACCTTC.

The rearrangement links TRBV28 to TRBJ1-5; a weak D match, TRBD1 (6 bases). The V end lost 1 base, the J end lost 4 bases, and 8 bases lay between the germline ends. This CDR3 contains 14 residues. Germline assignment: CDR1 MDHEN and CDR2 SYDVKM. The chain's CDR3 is CASSLSGVNQPQHF. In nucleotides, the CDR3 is TGTGCCAGCAGTTTATCAGGGGTTAATCAGCCCCAGCATTTT.

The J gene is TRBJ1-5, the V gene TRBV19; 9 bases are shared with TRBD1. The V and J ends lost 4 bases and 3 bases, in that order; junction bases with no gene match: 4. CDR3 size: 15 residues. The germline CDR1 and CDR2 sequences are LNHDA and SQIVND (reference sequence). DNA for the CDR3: TGTGCCAGTAGTAGCCGGGACAGGGTCAATCAGCCCCAGCATTTT. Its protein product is CASSSRDRVNQPQHF.

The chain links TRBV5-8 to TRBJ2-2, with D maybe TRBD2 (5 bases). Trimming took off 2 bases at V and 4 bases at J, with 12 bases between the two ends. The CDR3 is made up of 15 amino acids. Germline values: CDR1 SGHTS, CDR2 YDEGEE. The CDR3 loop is CASSFGAAPTGELFF. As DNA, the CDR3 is TGTGCCAGCAGCTTTGGAGCGGCACCCACCGGGGAGCTGTTTTTT.

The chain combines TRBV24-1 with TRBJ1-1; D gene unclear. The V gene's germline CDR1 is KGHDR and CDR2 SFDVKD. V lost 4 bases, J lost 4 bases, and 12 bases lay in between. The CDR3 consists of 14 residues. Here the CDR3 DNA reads TGTGCCACCAGTGACGCGGGATCAGGCACTGAAGCTTTCTTT. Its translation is CATSDAGSGTEAFF.

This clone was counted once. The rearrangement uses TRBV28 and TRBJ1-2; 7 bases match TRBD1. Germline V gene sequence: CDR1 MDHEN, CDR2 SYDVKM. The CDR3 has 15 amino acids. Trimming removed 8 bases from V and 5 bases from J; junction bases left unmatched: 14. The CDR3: CASRTSVGGFYGYTF. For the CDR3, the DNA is TGTGCCAGCCGAACTTCGGTAGGGGGCTTTTATGGCTACACCTTC.

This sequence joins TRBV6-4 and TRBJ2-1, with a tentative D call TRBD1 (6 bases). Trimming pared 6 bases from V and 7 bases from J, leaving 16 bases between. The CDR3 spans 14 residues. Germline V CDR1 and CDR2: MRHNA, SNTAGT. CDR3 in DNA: TGTGCCAGCAGAGCCCCGGGCCAGGGGAATGAGCAGTTCTTC. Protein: CASRAPGQGNEQFF.

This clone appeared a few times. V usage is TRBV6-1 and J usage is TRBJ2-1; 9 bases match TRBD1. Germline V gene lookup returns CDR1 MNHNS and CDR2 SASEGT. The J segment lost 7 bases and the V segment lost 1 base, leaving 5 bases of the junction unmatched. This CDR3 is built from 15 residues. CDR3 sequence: CASSEETGGGNEQFF. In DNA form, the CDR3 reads TGTGCCAGCAGTGAAGAGACAGGGGGAGGGAATGAGCAGTTCTTC.

CDR3 sequence reads: CASSEAAGVAYTF. For the CDR3, the DNA is TGTGCCAGCAGTGAGGCCGCAGGGGTTGCCTACACCTTC. The chain is built from TRBV6-1 and TRBJ1-2; tentative D call: TRBD1 (6 bases). Germline-derived CDR1 and CDR2 are MNHNS and SASEGT. Trimming pared 3 bases from V and 10 bases from J, leaving 15 bases between. This CDR3 has 13 amino acids.

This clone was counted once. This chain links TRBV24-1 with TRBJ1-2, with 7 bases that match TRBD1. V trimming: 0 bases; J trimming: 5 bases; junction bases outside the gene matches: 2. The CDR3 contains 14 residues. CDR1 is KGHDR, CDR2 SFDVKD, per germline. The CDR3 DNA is TGTGCCACCAGTGATTTGAGGGGGCCTTATGGCTACACCTTC. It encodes CATSDLRGPYGYTF.

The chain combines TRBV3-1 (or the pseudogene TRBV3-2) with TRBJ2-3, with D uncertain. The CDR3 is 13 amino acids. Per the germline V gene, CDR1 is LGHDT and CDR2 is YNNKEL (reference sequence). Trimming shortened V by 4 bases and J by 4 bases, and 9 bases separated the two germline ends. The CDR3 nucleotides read TGTGCCAGCAGCCCAAGACTGTCAGATACGCAGTATTTT. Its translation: CASSPRLSDTQYF.

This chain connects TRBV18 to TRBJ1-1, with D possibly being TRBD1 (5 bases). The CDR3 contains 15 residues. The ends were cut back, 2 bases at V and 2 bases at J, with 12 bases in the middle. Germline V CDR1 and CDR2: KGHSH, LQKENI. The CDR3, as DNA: TGTGCCAGCTCACCAAGGACGACAGTTAACACTGAAGCTTTCTTT. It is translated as CASSPRTTVNTEAFF.

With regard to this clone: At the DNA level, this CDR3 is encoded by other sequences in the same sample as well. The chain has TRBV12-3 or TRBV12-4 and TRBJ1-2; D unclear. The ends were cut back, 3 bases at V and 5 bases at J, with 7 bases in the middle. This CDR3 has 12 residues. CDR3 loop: CASSFNSYGYTF. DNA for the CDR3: TGTGCCAGCAGTTTTAACAGTTATGGCTACACCTTC.

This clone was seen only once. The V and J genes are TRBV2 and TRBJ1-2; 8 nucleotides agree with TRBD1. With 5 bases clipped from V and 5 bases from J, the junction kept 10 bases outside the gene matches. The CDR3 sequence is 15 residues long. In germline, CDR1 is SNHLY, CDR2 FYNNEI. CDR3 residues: CASSRLPGQEYGYTF. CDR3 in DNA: TGTGCCAGCAGTAGGCTCCCGGGACAGGAATATGGCTACACCTTC.

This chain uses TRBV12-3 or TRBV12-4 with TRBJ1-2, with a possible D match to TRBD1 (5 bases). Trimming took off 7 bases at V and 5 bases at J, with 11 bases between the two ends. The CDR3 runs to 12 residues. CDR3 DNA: TGTGCCAGCAATATAAAGGGGTATGGCTACACCTTC. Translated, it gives CASNIKGYGYTF.

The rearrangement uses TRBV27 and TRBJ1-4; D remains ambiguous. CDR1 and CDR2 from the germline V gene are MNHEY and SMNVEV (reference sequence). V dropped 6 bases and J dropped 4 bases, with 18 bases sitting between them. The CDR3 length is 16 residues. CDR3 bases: TGTGCCAGCAGGGGATGGGAAGGAGGCGGTAATGAAAAACTGTTTTTT. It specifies CASRGWEGGGNEKLFF.

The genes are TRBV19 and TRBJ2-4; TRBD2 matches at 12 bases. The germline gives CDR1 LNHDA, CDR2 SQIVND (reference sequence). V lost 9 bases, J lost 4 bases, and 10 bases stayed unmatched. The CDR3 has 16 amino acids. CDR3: CASSFTSGGTKNIQYF. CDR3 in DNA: TGTGCCAGCTCCTTTACTAGCGGGGGGACAAAAAACATTCAGTACTTC. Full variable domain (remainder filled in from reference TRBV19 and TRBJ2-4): DGGITQSPKYLFRKEGQNVTLSCEQNLNHDAMYWYRQDPGQGLRLIYYSQIVNDFQKGDIAEGYSVSREKKESFPLTVTSAQKNPTAFYLCASSFTSGGTKNIQYFGAGTRLSVL.

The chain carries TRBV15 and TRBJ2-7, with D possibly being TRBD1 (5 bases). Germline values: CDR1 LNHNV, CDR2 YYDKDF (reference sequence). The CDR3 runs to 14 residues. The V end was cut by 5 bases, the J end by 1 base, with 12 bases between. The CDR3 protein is CATSPTVPSYEQYF. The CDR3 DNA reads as TGTGCCACCAGCCCGACAGTCCCTTCCTACGAGCAGTACTTC.